These 5 T cell receptor beta chains originate from one sample sequenced in a study of CD8+ T cells in alopecia areata (dated by TCRdb to the late 2010s). Library creation used the immunoSEQ multiplex PCR assay. RNA was extracted from all samples and reverse transcribed into cDNA, which served as template for TCR sequencing. What TCRdb holds here is the immuneACCESS table cut down to in-frame rearrangements. Part of the clones is not present; checked against another copy, under half of the missing clones reflect an unresolved V gene, and the others are unexplained. The sample table lists about 64,000 clones, around 44% of them with a count of one. The ten largest clones take up about 51% of the sample. The sample comprised NKG2D-low CD8+ T cells sorted from blood. The cell subset or site label, as the study defines it: sorted CD8+ NKG2D-low blood T cells. These receptors originate from a human donor with alopecia areata.

V and J are TRBV19 and TRBJ2-4, with D perhaps matching TRBD2 (6 bases). The germline V and J ends were trimmed by 9 bases and 0 bases, with 18 bases remaining between them. The CDR3 has 16 amino acids. Germline V gene data show CDR1 as LNHDA and CDR2 as SQIVND (reference sequence). CDR3 in amino acids: CAREGEAVLAKNIQYF. The CDR3 nucleotides read TGTGCCAGAGAAGGGGAGGCGGTCCTAGCCAAAAACATTCAGTACTTC. Full variable domain (missing parts from reference TRBV19 and TRBJ2-4): DGGITQSPKYLFRKEGQNVTLSCEQNLNHDAMYWYRQDPGQGLRLIYYSQIVNDFQKGDIAEGYSVSREKKESFPLTVTSAQKNPTAFYLCAREGEAVLAKNIQYFGAGTRLSVL.

The chain joins TRBV5-1 to TRBJ2-1; tentatively, D is TRBD1 (5 bases). Germline V gene sequence: CDR1 SGHRS, CDR2 YFSETQ. This CDR3 region has 12 residues. Trimming pared 4 bases from V and 12 bases from J, leaving 14 bases between. The CDR3 sequence is CASSPVRDAQFF. In nucleotides, the CDR3 is TGCGCCAGCAGCCCAGTCAGGGATGCGCAGTTCTTC.

This chain joins TRBV19 and TRBJ1-1; D uncertain. V dropped 4 bases and J dropped 6 bases, with 9 bases sitting between them. Looked up from germline, CDR1 is LNHDA and CDR2 is SQIVND (reference sequence). CDR3 length equals 12 residues. CDR3: CASSTGRAEAFF. The CDR3 coding sequence is TGTGCCAGTAGTACTGGCCGCGCTGAAGCTTTCTTT.

V usage is TRBV7-2 and J usage is TRBJ1-5; D gene uncertain. Germline lookup yields CDR1 SGHTA and CDR2 FQGNSA. V lost 1 base and J 10 bases, leaving 8 bases between the germline ends. The length of the CDR3 is 12 residues. In nucleotides, the CDR3 is TGTGCCAGCAGCTTAGGGGGTCGACCCCAGCATTTT. Its protein product is CASSLGGRPQHF.

The rearrangement joins TRBV4-2 to TRBJ2-1; 7 bases are shared with TRBD2. This CDR3 is built from 18 residues. Germline V CDR1 and CDR2: LGHNA, YNFKEQ. V gave up 2 bases and J gave up 4 bases; unmatched junction bases: 14. CDR3 residues: CASSQPEEPGGPYNEQFF. The CDR3 bases are TGTGCCAGCAGCCAACCCGAAGAGCCGGGGGGACCATACAATGAGCAGTTCTTC.